This T cell receptor (beta chain) appears in the sequencing data of a study of stem cell transplantation in POMP-related autoinflammatory disease. Study-wide background: Before transplant: CD4+ naive skewing, low CD8+ proportions, reduced cytokine secretion.

Findings and caveats of the study: In patients with PRAID, every analyzed T-cell subset tended to show lower diversity and higher clonality. Patients with PRAID showed a restricted number of unique TRB V-J gene pairings.

Between the trimmed V and J ends, which lost 4 bases and 8 bases, there was a span of 10 bases. Germline values: CDR1 KGHDR, CDR2 SFDVKD. This CDR3 is 12 amino acids long. Clones were sequenced by immunoSEQ multiplex PCR, and TCRdb holds only the in-frame ones, with some missing. The profile shows more than 9,000 clones, roughly 83% of them singletons. This clone was found once. Its antigen is as yet unknown. The sample here was CD4+ T cells from PBMCs, taken after stem cell transplantation. This sequence originates from a human patient with POMP-related autoinflammation and immune dysregulation (PRAID). Some T cells may possibly be graft donor cells. The chain recombines TRBV24-1 with TRBJ1-2; the D gene is possibly TRBD1 (6 bases). Here the CDR3 reads CATSDRGIGYTF. CDR3 DNA sequence: TGTGCCACCAGTGACAGGGGTATCGGCTACACCTTC.